A single sample gave rise to the 5 T cell receptor beta chains below, sequenced in a study of blood T cell repertoires in COVID-19. Profiled with immunoSEQ multiplex PCR; TCRdb holds only in-frame clones, not every one. The data contain about 73,000 clones, about 83% of them singletons. Sequencing used peripheral blood. The receptors shown here come from a woman aged 60-70 years with acute or convalescent COVID-19.

This clone was detected a few times. The V call is TRBV29-1, the J call TRBJ2-3, with TRBD1 matching 7 bases. V lost 8 bases to trimming and J lost 0 bases; unmatched junction nucleotides: 11. Germline values: CDR1 SQVTM, CDR2 ANQGSEA. This CDR3 has 15 residues. CDR3 nucleotides: TGCAGCACGTCTCGGACAGGAGCTAGCACAGATACGCAGTATTTT. This encodes CSTSRTGASTDTQYF.

The V gene is TRBV6-5, the J gene TRBJ1-1; 9 bases are shared with TRBD1. The CDR3 consists of 14 residues. Germline V gene sequence: CDR1 MNHEY, CDR2 SVGAGI. The V gene end was trimmed by 5 bases and the J gene end by 1 base; junction bases not matched to a gene: 2. The chain's CDR3 is CASSRTGENTEAFF. CDR3 DNA: TGTGCCAGCAGTCGGACAGGGGAGAACACTGAAGCTTTCTTT.

The V call is TRBV7-9, the J call TRBJ1-1; 7 bases are shared with TRBD1. V shed 4 bases, J shed 11 bases, and the junction held 7 bases outside the gene matches. The CDR3 has 12 residues. Germline V gene sequence: CDR1 SEHNR, CDR2 FQNEAQ (reference sequence). CDR3 region: CASSSETGVAFF. The CDR3 region has the DNA TGTGCCAGCAGCTCCGAAACAGGGGTGGCTTTCTTT.

This clone was picked up one time. This sequence joins TRBV19 and TRBJ1-1, with D maybe TRBD1 (5 bases). This CDR3 spans 14 amino acids. The germline V and J ends were trimmed by 4 bases and 1 base, with 10 bases remaining between them. Looked up from germline, CDR1 is LNHDA and CDR2 is SQIVND (reference sequence). This CDR3 reads CASSTGLSNTEAFF. The DNA for the CDR3 is TGTGCCAGTAGTACGGGACTCTCGAACACTGAAGCTTTCTTT.

The chain couples TRBV10-1 to TRBJ1-2, with 9 bases that match TRBD1. The CDR3 totals 16 residues. V shed 1 base, J shed 8 bases, and the junction held 11 bases outside the gene matches. Germline V gives CDR1 WNHNN, CDR2 SYGVQD (reference sequence). CDR3 loop: CASSEYRDREGGGYTF. In DNA, the CDR3 is TGCGCCAGCAGTGAGTACAGGGACAGGGAAGGAGGGGGCTACACCTTC.